This T cell receptor (beta chain) was observed in a study of shared clonotypes between healthy human individuals. General study points: The sole specimen, blood, was sampled, and tissue repertoires likely differ. Of the naive CD4 clonotypes, 4% to 5% were shared across several donors.

Everyone who donated was a Caucasian adult who lived in Nashville, Tennessee. Original data processing: Filtering differed, since immunoSEQ gave only junction sequences and no quality scores. Produced via immunoSEQ multiplex PCR; TCRdb's table is partial and in-frame only. Clone size and V and J calls were adopted from that table, with D and trimming inferred from the DNA. Of around 1.6 million clones listed, 95% to 99% are singletons. As regards this clone: Its antigen remains unidentified.

V lost 8 bases to trimming and J lost 2 bases, with 16 bases between them. The germline gives CDR1 SGHAT, CDR2 FQNNGV. The CDR3 sequence is 14 residues long. The receptor was derived from a man younger than 45 in good health. The chain is built from TRBV11-2 and TRBJ2-7, with D possibly being TRBD1 or TRBD2 (6 bases each). Specimen: naive CD4+ T cells sorted from blood. The subset here: CD45RA+ positively selected. CDR3 amino acids: CASRMGAGTYEQYF. CDR3 nucleotides: TGTGCCAGCCGAATGGGGGCGGGAACCTACGAGCAGTACTTC. The whole variable domain, remainder taken from reference TRBV11-2 and TRBJ2-7, is EAGVAQSPRYKIIEKRQSVAFWCNPISGHATLYWYQQILGQGPKLLIQFQNNGVVDDSQLPKDRFSAERLKGVDSTLKIQPAKLEDSAVYLCASRMGAGTYEQYFGPGTRLTVT.